This TCR beta chain was identified in a study of long-term antiretroviral therapy in people with HIV. With survey level as its setting, the immunoSEQ assay was v3.0. TCRdb keeps only in-frame clones here, not all; method: immunoSEQ multiplex PCR. The sample contains about 11,000 clones, around 84% of which appear only once. On this clone: Its cognate antigen is unknown.

Overall study findings and caveats: The repertoire was dominated at all time points by clones expanded before ART. There were no data on ART adherence, viral resistance or therapy changes, a gap that limits inferences about post-ART repertoire changes. Post-ART, diversity grew, though it stayed under transplant donor control levels.

Sample: unsorted PBMCs, taken 7.2 years after starting antiretroviral therapy. This TCR came from a man aged 45 to 65 with HIV.

CDR3 sequence (DNA): TGTGCCAGTAATCCAGGGCCACCCACGACAGATACGCAGTATTTT. As protein: CASNPGPPTTDTQYF. V usage is TRBV19 and J usage is TRBJ2-3, with a weak D call TRBD1 (5 bases). V gave up 7 bases and J gave up 3 bases, with 17 bases separating them. The CDR3 runs 15 residues. Germline V gene data show CDR1 as LNHDA and CDR2 as SQIVND (reference sequence).